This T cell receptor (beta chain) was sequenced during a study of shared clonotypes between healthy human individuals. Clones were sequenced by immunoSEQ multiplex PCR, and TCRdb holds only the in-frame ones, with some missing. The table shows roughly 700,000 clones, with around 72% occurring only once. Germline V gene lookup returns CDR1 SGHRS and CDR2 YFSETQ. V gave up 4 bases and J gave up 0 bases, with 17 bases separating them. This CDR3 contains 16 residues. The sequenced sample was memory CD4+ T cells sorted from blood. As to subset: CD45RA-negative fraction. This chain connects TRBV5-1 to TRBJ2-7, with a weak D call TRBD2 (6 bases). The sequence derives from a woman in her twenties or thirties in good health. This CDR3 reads CASSRERGLLSYEQYF. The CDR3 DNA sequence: TGCGCCAGCAGCAGGGAGAGGGGACTTCTCTCCTACGAGCAGTACTTC. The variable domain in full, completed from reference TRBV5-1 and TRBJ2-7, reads KAGVTQTPRYLIKTRGQQVTLSCSPISGHRSVSWYQQTPGQGLQFLFEYFSETQRNKGNFPGRFSGRQFSNSRSEMNVSTLELGDSALYLCASSRERGLLSYEQYFGPGTRLTVT.